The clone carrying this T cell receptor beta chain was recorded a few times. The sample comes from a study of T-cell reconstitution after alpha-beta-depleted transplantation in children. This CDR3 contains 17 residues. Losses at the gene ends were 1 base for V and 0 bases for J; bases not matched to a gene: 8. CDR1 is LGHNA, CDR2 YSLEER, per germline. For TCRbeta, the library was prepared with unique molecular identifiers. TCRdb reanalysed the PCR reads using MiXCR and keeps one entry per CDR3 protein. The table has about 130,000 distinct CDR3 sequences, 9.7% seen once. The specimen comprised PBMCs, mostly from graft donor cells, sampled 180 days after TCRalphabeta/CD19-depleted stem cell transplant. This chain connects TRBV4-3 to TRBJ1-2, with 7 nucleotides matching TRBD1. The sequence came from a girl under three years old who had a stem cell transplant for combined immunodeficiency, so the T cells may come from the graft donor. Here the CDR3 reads CASSQVPTGVANYGYTF. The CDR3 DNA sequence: TGCGCCAGCAGCCAAGTCCCAACAGGGGTGGCTAACTATGGCTACACCTTC.